This T cell receptor beta chain emerged from a study of T cells in Graves' hyperthyroidism and ophthalmopathy. Study background: Peripheral blood was taken when the disease was first diagnosed, before any treatment began. General observations from the study: Blood also contained most expanded thyroid clonotypes above 0.001.

The sample holds many counts of this clonotype. Its antigen is still unknown. Per the germline V gene, CDR1 is GTSNPN and CDR2 is SVGIG (reference sequence). The CDR3 is made up of 15 amino acids. J lost 10 bases, V lost 1 base, and 13 bases had no gene match. Amplification of TCR beta CDR3 regions was performed using RNA transcripts as template. First-round RT-PCR of the TCR CDR3 relied on the HTBI primer set. Each CDR3 protein gets one entry after TCRdb re-called the multiplex PCR reads with MiXCR. Found here are more than 300,000 distinct CDR3 sequences, about 15% of them singletons; the top ten hold 15% to 20%. Orbital computed tomography and thyroid ultrasound, together with serum TRAb and thyroxine and clinical symptoms, were used for diagnoses.

Sequencing was carried out using blood. The TCR comes from a woman younger than 45 with Graves' ophthalmopathy. This rearrangement joins TRBV30 to TRBJ2-5, with TRBD1 matching 9 bases. The CDR3 DNA follows: TGTGCCTGGAGTGGGGACAGGGTGTTCTCTGAGTTCCAGTACTTC. Amino acid sequence: CAWSGDRVFSEFQYF.